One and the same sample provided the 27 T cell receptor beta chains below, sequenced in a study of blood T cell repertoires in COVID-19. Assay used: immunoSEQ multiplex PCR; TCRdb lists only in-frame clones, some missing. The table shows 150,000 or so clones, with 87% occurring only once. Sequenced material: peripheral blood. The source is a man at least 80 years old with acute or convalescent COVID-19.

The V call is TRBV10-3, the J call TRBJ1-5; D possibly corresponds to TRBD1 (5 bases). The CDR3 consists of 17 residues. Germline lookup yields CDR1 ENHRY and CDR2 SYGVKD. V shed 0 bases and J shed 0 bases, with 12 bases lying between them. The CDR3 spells CAISESGAGLSNQPQHF. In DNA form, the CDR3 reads TGTGCCATCAGTGAGTCGGGCGCAGGGCTTAGCAATCAGCCCCAGCATTTT.

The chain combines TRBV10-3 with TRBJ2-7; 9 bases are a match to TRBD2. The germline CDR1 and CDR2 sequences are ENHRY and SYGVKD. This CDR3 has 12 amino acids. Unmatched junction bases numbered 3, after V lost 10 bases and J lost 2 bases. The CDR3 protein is CASGLATYEQYF. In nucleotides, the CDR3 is TGTGCCAGCGGACTAGCGACCTACGAGCAGTACTTC.

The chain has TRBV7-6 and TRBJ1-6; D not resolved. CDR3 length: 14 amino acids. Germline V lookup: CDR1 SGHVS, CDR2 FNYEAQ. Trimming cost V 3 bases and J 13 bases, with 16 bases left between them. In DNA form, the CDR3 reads TGTGCCAGCAGCTTCTCGGGGTTAAACGGGCCCCTCCACTTT. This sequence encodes CASSFSGLNGPLHF.

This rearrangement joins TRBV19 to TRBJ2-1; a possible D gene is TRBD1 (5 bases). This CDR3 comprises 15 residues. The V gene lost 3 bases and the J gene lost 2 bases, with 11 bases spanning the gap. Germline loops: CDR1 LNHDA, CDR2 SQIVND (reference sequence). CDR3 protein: CASSIGQGTYNEQFF. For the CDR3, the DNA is TGTGCCAGTAGTATTGGGCAGGGAACCTACAATGAGCAGTTCTTC.

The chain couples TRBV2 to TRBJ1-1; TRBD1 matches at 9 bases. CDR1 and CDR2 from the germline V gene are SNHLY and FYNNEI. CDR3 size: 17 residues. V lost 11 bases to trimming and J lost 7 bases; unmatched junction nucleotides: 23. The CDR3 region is CASKQWGQGVVYNEAFF. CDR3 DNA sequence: TGTGCCTCGAAGCAGTGGGGACAGGGTGTCGTTTATAATGAAGCTTTCTTT.

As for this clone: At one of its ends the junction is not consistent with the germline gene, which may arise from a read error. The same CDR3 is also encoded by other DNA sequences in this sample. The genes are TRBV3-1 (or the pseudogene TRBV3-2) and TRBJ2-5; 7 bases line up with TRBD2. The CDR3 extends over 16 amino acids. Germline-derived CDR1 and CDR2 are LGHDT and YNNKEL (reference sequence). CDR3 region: CASSHLSRDYQETQYF. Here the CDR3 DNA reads TGTGCCAGCAGCCATTTATCCCGGGACTACCAGGAGACCCAGTACTTC.

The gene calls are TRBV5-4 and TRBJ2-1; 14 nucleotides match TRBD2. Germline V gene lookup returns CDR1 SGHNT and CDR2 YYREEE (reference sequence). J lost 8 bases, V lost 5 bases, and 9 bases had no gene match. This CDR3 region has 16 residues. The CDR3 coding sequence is TGTGCCAGCAGTCTTCCGGGACTAGCGGGAGTGCATGAGCAGTTCTTC. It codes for CASSLPGLAGVHEQFF.

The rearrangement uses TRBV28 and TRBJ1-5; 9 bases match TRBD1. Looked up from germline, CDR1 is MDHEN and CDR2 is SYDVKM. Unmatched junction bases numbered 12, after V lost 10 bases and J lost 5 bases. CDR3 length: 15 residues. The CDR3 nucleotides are TGTGCCACCCACTCCGGGACAGGGTCCTATCAGCCCCAGCATTTT. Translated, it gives CATHSGTGSYQPQHF. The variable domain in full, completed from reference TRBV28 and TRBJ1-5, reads DVKVTQSSRYLVKRTGEKVFLECVQDMDHENMFWYRQDPGLGLRLIYFSYDVKMKEKGDIPEGYSVSREKKERFSLILESASTNQTSMYLCATHSGTGSYQPQHFGDGTRLSIL.

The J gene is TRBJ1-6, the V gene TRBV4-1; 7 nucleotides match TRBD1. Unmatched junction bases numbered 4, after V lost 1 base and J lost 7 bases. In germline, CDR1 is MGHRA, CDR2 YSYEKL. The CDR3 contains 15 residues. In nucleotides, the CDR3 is TGCGCCAGCAGCCAAGGACAGGGAGCCAATTCACCCCTCCACTTT. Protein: CASSQGQGANSPLHF.

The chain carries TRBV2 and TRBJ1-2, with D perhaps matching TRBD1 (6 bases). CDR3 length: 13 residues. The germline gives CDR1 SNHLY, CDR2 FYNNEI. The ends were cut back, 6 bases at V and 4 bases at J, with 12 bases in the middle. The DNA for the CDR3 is TGTGCCAGCAGACCCGGACAGTTCTATGGCTACACCTTC. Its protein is CASRPGQFYGYTF. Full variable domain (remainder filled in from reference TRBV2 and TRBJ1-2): EPEVTQTPSHQVTQMGQEVILRCVPISNHLYFYWYRQILGQKVEFLVSFYNNEISEKSEIFDDQFSVERPDGSNFTLKIRSTKLEDSAMYFCASRPGQFYGYTFGSGTRLTVV.

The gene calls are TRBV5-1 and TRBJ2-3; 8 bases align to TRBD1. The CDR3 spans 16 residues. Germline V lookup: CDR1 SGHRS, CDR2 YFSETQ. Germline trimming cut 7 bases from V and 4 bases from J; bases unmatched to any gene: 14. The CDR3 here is CASRSGQGNVADTQYF. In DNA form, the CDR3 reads TGCGCCAGCCGATCCGGACAGGGTAACGTGGCAGATACGCAGTATTTT.

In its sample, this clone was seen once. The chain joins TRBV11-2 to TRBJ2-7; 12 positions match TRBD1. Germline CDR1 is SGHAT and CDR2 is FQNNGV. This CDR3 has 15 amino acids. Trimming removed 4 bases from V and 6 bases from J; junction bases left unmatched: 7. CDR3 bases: TGTGCCAGCAGCTCCGGGACAGGGGGCTTAAGCGAGCAGTACTTC. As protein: CASSSGTGGLSEQYF.

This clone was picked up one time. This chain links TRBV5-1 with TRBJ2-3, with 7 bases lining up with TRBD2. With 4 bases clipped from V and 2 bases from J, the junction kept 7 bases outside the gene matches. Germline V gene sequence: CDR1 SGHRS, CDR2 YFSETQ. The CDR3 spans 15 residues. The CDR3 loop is CASSPRSGVTDTQYF. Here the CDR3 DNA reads TGCGCCAGCAGCCCCAGAAGCGGGGTCACAGATACGCAGTATTTT.

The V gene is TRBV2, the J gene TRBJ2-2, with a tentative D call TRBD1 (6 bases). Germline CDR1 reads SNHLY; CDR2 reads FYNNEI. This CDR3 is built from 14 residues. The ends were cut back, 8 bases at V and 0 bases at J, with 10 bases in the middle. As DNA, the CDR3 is TGTGCCAGCCAGGGGCGGGCGAACACCGGGGAGCTGTTTTTT. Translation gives CASQGRANTGELFF. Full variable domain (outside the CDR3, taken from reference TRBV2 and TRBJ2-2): EPEVTQTPSHQVTQMGQEVILRCVPISNHLYFYWYRQILGQKVEFLVSFYNNEISEKSEIFDDQFSVERPDGSNFTLKIRSTKLEDSAMYFCASQGRANTGELFFGEGSRLTVL.

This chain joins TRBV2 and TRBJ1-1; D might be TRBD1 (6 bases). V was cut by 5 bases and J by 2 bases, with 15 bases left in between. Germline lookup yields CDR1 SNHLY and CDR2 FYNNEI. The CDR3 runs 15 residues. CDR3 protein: CASSTLLGANTEAFF. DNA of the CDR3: TGTGCCAGCAGTACCCTTCTGGGGGCAAACACTGAAGCTTTCTTT.

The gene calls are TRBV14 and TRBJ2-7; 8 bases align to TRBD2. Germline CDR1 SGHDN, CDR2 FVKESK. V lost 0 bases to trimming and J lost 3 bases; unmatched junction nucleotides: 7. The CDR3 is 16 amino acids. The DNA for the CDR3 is TGTGCCAGCAGCCAAGATTGGCCAGCGGGGGACTACGAGCAGTACTTC. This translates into CASSQDWPAGDYEQYF.

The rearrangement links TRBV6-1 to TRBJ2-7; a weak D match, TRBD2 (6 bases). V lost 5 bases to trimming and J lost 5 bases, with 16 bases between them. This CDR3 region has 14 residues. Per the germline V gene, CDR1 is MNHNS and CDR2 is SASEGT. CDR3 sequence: CASSSSTRTHEQYF. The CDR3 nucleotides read TGTGCCAGCAGTTCCTCGACTAGAACCCACGAGCAGTACTTC.

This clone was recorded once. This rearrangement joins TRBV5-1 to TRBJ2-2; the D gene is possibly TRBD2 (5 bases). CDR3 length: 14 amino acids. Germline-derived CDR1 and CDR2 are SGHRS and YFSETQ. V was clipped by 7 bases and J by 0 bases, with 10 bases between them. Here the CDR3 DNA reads TGCGCCAGCTCTGAGGGCGCGAACACCGGGGAGCTGTTTTTT. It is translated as CASSEGANTGELFF.

The CDR3 protein is CASSEKAGVSNQPQHF. The CDR3, as DNA: TGTGCCAGCAGTGAAAAGGCAGGGGTGAGCAATCAGCCCCAGCATTTT. The chain links TRBV2 to TRBJ1-5; tentative D call: TRBD1 (6 bases). The CDR3 is made up of 16 amino acids. V was pared by 2 bases and J by 1 base, with 12 bases between. Germline values: CDR1 SNHLY, CDR2 FYNNEI.

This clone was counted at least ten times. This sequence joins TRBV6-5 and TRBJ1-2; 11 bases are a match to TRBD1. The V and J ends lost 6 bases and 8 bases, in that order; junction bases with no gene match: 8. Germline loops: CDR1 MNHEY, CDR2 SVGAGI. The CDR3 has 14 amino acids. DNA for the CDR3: TGTGCCAGCAGCATAGGACAGGGGGCAGCGGGCTACACCTTC. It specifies CASSIGQGAAGYTF.

The CDR3, as DNA: TGTGCCTGGAGTGTACTCACGGCCAAAAACATTCAGTACTTC. This codes for CAWSVLTAKNIQYF. This chain joins TRBV30 and TRBJ2-4; D ambiguous. Germline CDR1 and CDR2: GTSNPN and SVGIG (reference sequence). This CDR3 has 14 residues. V dropped 0 bases and J dropped 1 base, with 7 bases sitting between them.

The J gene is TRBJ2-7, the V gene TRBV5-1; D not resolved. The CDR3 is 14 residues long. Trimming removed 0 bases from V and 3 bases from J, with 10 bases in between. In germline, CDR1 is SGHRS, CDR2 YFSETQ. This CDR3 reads CASSLAGTYYEQYF. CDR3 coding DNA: TGCGCCAGCAGCTTGGCGGGTACGTACTACGAGCAGTACTTC.

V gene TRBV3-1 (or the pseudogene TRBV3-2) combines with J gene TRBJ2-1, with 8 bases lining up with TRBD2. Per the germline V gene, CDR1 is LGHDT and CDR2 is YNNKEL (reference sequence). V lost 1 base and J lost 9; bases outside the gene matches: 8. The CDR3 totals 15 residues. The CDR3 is CASSQGAGLASEQFF. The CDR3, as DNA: TGTGCCAGCAGCCAAGGGGCTGGACTAGCCAGTGAGCAGTTCTTC.

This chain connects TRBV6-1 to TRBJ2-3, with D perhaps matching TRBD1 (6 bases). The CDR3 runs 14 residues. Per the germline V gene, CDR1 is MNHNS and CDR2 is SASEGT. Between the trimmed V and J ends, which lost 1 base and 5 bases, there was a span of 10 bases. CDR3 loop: CASSEGQGRDTQYF. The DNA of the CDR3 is TGTGCCAGCAGTGAAGGGCAGGGGCGAGATACGCAGTATTTT.

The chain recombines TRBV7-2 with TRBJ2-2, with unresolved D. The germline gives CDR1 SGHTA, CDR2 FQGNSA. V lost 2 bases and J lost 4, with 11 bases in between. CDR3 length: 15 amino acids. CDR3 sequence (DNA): TGTGCCAGCAGCTTAAGCCTAGTCGTCACCGGGGAGCTGTTTTTT. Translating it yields CASSLSLVVTGELFF.

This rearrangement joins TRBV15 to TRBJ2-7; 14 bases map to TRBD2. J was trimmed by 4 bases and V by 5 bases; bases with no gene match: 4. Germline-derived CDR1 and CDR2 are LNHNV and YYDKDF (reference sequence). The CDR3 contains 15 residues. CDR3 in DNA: TGTGCCACCAGCGGGGGACTAGCGGGAGCGTACGAGCAGTACTTC. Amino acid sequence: CATSGGLAGAYEQYF.

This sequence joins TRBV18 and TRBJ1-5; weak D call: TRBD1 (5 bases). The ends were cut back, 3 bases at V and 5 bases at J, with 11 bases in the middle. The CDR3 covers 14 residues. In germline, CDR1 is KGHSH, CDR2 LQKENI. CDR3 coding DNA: TGTGCCAGCTCACCGGCAGGAGGGGATCAGCCCCAGCATTTT. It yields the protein CASSPAGGDQPQHF.